The 20 T cell receptor beta chains below all came from one sample that was sequenced in a study of cytomegalovirus exposure and HLA in healthy donors. PCR employed 60 Vbeta and 13 Jbeta primers. TCRdb's copy holds only in-frame clones and misses some; the assay was immunoSEQ multiplex PCR. The data contain 150,000 to 200,000 clones, approximately 83% of them seen just once; the ten biggest clones take up under 2%. Specimen: PBMCs. Every receptor here comes from a young woman in good health and CMV-seronegative.

The chain employs TRBV11-3 and TRBJ1-1, with D uncertain. Germline CDR1 SGHNT, CDR2 YENEEA. The CDR3 is 13 residues long. V gave up 3 bases and J gave up 0 bases, with 5 bases separating them. CDR3 in DNA: TGTGCCAGCAGCTTCACAGTGAACACTGAAGCTTTCTTT. Protein sequence: CASSFTVNTEAFF.

This clone showed up just once. This sequence joins TRBV19 and TRBJ2-1; perhaps TRBD2 as D (6 bases). The CDR3 is 15 amino acids. From germline, CDR1 is LNHDA and CDR2 SQIVND (reference sequence). The V gene lost 6 bases and the J gene lost 4 bases, with 16 bases spanning the gap. The CDR3 here is CASSRTPGLYNEQFF. CDR3 DNA sequence: TGTGCCAGTAGCCGAACCCCGGGACTTTACAATGAGCAGTTCTTC.

The V call is TRBV7-2, the J call TRBJ1-1; possible D gene TRBD1, 6 bases. Germline V CDR1 and CDR2: SGHTA, FQGNSA. The germline V and J ends were trimmed by 1 base and 1 base, with 7 bases remaining between them. The CDR3 is made up of 14 amino acids. The CDR3 coding sequence is TGTGCCAGCAGCTTAGTGACAGGGAACACTGAAGCTTTCTTT. It codes for CASSLVTGNTEAFF.

The rearrangement uses TRBV6-5 and TRBJ1-6; no reliable D call. This CDR3 contains 14 residues. Trimming cost V 9 bases and J 3 bases, with 12 bases left between them. CDR1 and CDR2 from the germline V gene are MNHEY and SVGAGI. As DNA, the CDR3 is TGTGCCAGTAGTCCCGCCGGCTATAATTCACCCCTCCACTTT. Its protein is CASSPAGYNSPLHF.

The rearrangement joins TRBV5-4 to TRBJ1-1, with a possible D match to TRBD1 (6 bases). Trimming stripped 4 bases from V and 0 bases from J, with 13 bases between. Germline V gene data show CDR1 as SGHNT and CDR2 as YYREEE (reference sequence). The CDR3 has 15 residues. CDR3 protein: CASSNLGQMNTEAFF. Written as DNA, the CDR3 is TGTGCCAGCAGCAATCTCGGACAGATGAACACTGAAGCTTTCTTT.

The rearrangement joins TRBV6-1 to TRBJ2-4; 8 nucleotides agree with TRBD1. Losses at the gene ends were 1 base for V and 1 base for J; bases not matched to a gene: 6. Germline V gene data show CDR1 as MNHNS and CDR2 as SASEGT. The CDR3 consists of 17 residues. CDR3 sequence reads: CASSEVGQGRAKNIQYF. The CDR3 nucleotides read TGTGCCAGCAGTGAAGTTGGACAGGGACGGGCCAAAAACATTCAGTACTTC.

This sequence joins TRBV30 and TRBJ1-2, with 8 bases fitting TRBD1. V dropped 3 bases and J dropped 8; count of bases not matched to a gene: 2. Germline CDR1 is GTSNPN and CDR2 is SVGIG (reference sequence). The CDR3 runs 11 residues. The DNA for the CDR3 is TGTGCCTGGAGCACAGGGGGGGGCTACACCTTC. Its protein is CAWSTGGGYTF.

This chain links TRBV29-1 with TRBJ1-5; D gene ambiguous. The CDR3 is made up of 13 amino acids. V was shortened by 3 bases and J by 5 bases, with 11 bases between the two germline ends. In germline, CDR1 is SQVTM, CDR2 ANQGSEA. The CDR3 DNA sequence: TGCAGCGTTGAGGAAACAGCCCATCAGCCCCAGCATTTT. It codes for CSVEETAHQPQHF.

This chain links TRBV11-2 with TRBJ2-3; 7 bases agree with TRBD2. The CDR3 has 15 amino acids. V was clipped by 5 bases and J by 0 bases; unmatched bases: 5. In germline, CDR1 is SGHAT, CDR2 FQNNGV. This CDR3 reads CASSPWGGSTDTQYF. For the CDR3, the DNA is TGTGCCAGCAGCCCTTGGGGGGGGAGCACAGATACGCAGTATTTT.

The rearrangement links TRBV15 to TRBJ2-5, with TRBD1 matching over 10 bases. V dropped 0 bases and J dropped 5; count of bases not matched to a gene: 9. The CDR3 totals 17 residues. Germline V gene sequence: CDR1 LNHNV, CDR2 YYDKDF (reference sequence). The CDR3 loop reads CATSRDFLGTGEETQYF. The CDR3 DNA follows: TGTGCCACCAGCAGAGATTTCCTTGGGACAGGGGAGGAGACCCAGTACTTC.

This chain joins TRBV18 and TRBJ2-5; a weak D match, TRBD2 (5 bases). V dropped 3 bases and J dropped 6 bases, with 14 bases sitting between them. CDR1 KGHSH and CDR2 LQKENI come from the germline V gene. The CDR3 loop spans 14 amino acids. CDR3 bases: TGTGCCAGCTCACCCCCCGAAGGGAGAAAGACCCAGTACTTC. This codes for CASSPPEGRKTQYF.

The chain employs TRBV5-5 and TRBJ1-1, with 7 bases that match TRBD1. Germline V CDR1 and CDR2: SGHKS, YYEKEE (reference sequence). This CDR3 is built from 14 residues. Germline trimming cut 0 bases from V and 5 bases from J; bases unmatched to any gene: 4. In DNA, the CDR3 is TGTGCCAGCAGCTTGGTCTCGACAGGGACTGAAGCTTTCTTT. It yields the protein CASSLVSTGTEAFF. Full variable domain (remainder filled in from reference TRBV5-5 and TRBJ1-1): DAGVTQSPTHLIKTRGQQVTLRCSPISGHKSVSWYQQVLGQGPQFIFQYYEKEERGRGNFPDRFSARQFPNYSSELNVNALLLGDSALYLCASSLVSTGTEAFFGQGTRLTVV.

The chain is built from TRBV9 and TRBJ1-1; 11 bases line up with TRBD1. Germline CDR1 SGDLS, CDR2 YYNGEE. CDR3 length equals 15 residues. V lost 4 bases, J lost 6 bases, and 8 bases stayed unmatched. The DNA of the CDR3 is TGTGCCAGCAGCACCAGCTCGGGACAGGGGGCTGAAGCTTTCTTT. Protein: CASSTSSGQGAEAFF.

The chain recombines TRBV5-4 with TRBJ2-2, with 11 bases lining up with TRBD2. The ends lost 1 base at V and 3 bases at J; junction bases unmatched: 5. Germline-derived CDR1 and CDR2 are SGHNT and YYREEE (reference sequence). The CDR3 has 17 amino acids. CDR3 sequence (DNA): TGTGCCAGCAGCTTGAAGATAGCGGGGGGGTACACCGGGGAGCTGTTTTTT. It translates to CASSLKIAGGYTGELFF.

The chain combines TRBV5-4 with TRBJ1-1; D gene ambiguous. The V end lost 0 bases, the J end lost 5 bases, and 11 bases lay between the germline ends. CDR3 length equals 14 residues. CDR1 SGHNT and CDR2 YYREEE come from the germline V gene (reference sequence). The CDR3 DNA reads TGTGCCAGCAGCTTGGTAGGCTCGGGAACTGAAGCTTTCTTT. Its protein product is CASSLVGSGTEAFF. The whole variable domain, remainder taken from reference TRBV5-4 and TRBJ1-1, is ETGVTQSPTHLIKTRGQQVTLRCSSQSGHNTVSWYQQALGQGPQFIFQYYREEENGRGNFPPRFSGLQFPNYSSELNVNALELDDSALYLCASSLVGSGTEAFFGQGTRLTVV.

The chain is built from TRBV28 and TRBJ1-1; possibly TRBD1 for D (6 bases). Germline V gene lookup returns CDR1 MDHEN and CDR2 SYDVKM. The germline V and J ends were trimmed by 6 bases and 6 bases, with 20 bases remaining between them. This CDR3 has 15 amino acids. CDR3 region: CASRTQQGRSAEAFF. Here the CDR3 DNA reads TGTGCCAGCAGGACTCAACAGGGAAGAAGCGCTGAAGCTTTCTTT.

V usage is TRBV2 and J usage is TRBJ1-5, with no clear D. V lost 0 bases and J lost 0, with 9 bases in between. From germline, CDR1 is SNHLY and CDR2 FYNNEI. The CDR3 length is 16 residues. DNA for the CDR3: TGTGCCAGCAGTGAAGCGCTAGTTTATAGCAATCAGCCCCAGCATTTT. Translation gives CASSEALVYSNQPQHF.

The V call is TRBV19, the J call TRBJ1-1, with a weak D call TRBD1 (5 bases). Germline V CDR1 and CDR2: LNHDA, SQIVND (reference sequence). There are 15 residues in the CDR3. The V and J ends lost 3 bases and 2 bases respectively, with 13 bases between them. The CDR3, as DNA: TGTGCCAGTAGTATGATGGCTGGGGCAAACACTGAAGCTTTCTTT. Translation gives CASSMMAGANTEAFF.

With respect to this clone: In the same sample, other DNA sequences code for this CDR3. The chain combines TRBV5-1 with TRBJ1-1; D is undetermined. This CDR3 has 13 amino acids. V was clipped by 0 bases and J by 0 bases, with 3 bases between them. Germline V gene lookup returns CDR1 SGHRS and CDR2 YFSETQ. In nucleotides, the CDR3 is TGCGCCAGCAGCTTGGTAGTGAACACTGAAGCTTTCTTT. This encodes CASSLVVNTEAFF.

The chain couples TRBV5-6 to TRBJ1-1, with a tentative D call TRBD1 (6 bases). Germline lookup yields CDR1 SGHDT and CDR2 YYEEEE. Trimming pared 0 bases from V and 1 base from J, leaving 16 bases between. The CDR3 loop spans 17 amino acids. CDR3 region: CASSLAAGVVWNTEAFF. The CDR3 DNA reads as TGTGCCAGCAGCTTGGCGGCAGGGGTGGTTTGGAACACTGAAGCTTTCTTT. Variable domain in full (rest from reference TRBV5-6 and TRBJ1-1): DAGVTQSPTHLIKTRGQQVTLRCSPKSGHDTVSWYQQALGQGPQFIFQYYEEEERQRGNFPDRFSGHQFPNYSSELNVNALLLGDSALYLCASSLAAGVVWNTEAFFGQGTRLTVV.